The 10 T cell receptor beta chains presented below share a single source sample, sequenced in a study of identical twins. TCRdb used MiXCR to reprocess the 5' RACE reads, holding one entry per CDR3 protein. The sample has roughly 770,000 distinct CDR3 sequences; approximately 18% are singletons. The same sample was also studied in work on T cells expressing NK-cell markers.

The specimen was PBMCs. These receptor sequences come from a woman in her late teens or twenties in good health.

Points on this clonotype: At one end the junction does not follow the germline gene, possibly because of a read error. The V call is TRBV20-1, the J call TRBJ2-1; TRBD2 aligns across 9 bases. The length of the CDR3 is 16 residues. Germline CDR1 and CDR2: DFQATT and SNEGSKA (reference sequence). The CDR3 DNA sequence: TGCAGTGCGAGAGCAACCGGGACTAGCAGGTATAATGAGCAGTTCTTC. This gives the protein CSARATGTSRYNEQFF.

The V call is TRBV12-3 or TRBV12-4, the J call TRBJ2-4; TRBD2 matches 9 bases. V trimming: 5 bases; J trimming: 0 bases; junction bases outside the gene matches: 5. This CDR3 spans 16 amino acids. The CDR3 nucleotides are TGTGCCAGCAGTACGGGACTAGCCCTAGCCAAAAACATTCAGTACTTC. It is translated as CASSTGLALAKNIQYF.

This clonotype was counted many times. The chain recombines TRBV12-3 or TRBV12-4 with TRBJ2-7; 12 bases fit TRBD2. Losses at the gene ends were 3 bases for V and 2 bases for J; bases not matched to a gene: 2. The CDR3 has 15 amino acids. For the CDR3, the DNA is TGTGCCAGCAGTTTCCCTAGCGGGGGGGCCTACGAGCAGTACTTC. Protein sequence: CASSFPSGGAYEQYF.

This clonotype was recorded a few times. This rearrangement joins TRBV20-1 to TRBJ2-1, with D unclear. Germline V gene lookup returns CDR1 DFQATT and CDR2 SNEGSKA (reference sequence). The CDR3 runs 10 residues. The V end lost 6 bases, the J end lost 10 bases, and 10 bases lay between the germline ends. Here the CDR3 reads CSATNREQFF. The CDR3 region has the DNA TGCAGTGCCACCAACCGGGAGCAGTTCTTC.

The chain joins TRBV11-3 to TRBJ2-3; TRBD1 matches 9 bases. The length of the CDR3 is 15 residues. Germline assignment: CDR1 SGHNT and CDR2 YENEEA. Unmatched junction bases numbered 2, after V lost 1 base and J lost 3 bases. The CDR3 DNA sequence: TGTGCCAGCAGCTTAGGGACAGGGGAGACAGATACGCAGTATTTT. Translated: CASSLGTGETDTQYF.

The rearrangement joins TRBV7-2 to TRBJ2-1; 7 bases align to TRBD1. CDR3 length equals 14 residues. CDR1 is SGHTA, CDR2 FQGNSA, per germline. V was clipped by 7 bases and J by 6 bases; unmatched bases: 9. CDR3 sequence: CASTLRDSVNEQFF. For the CDR3, the DNA is TGTGCCAGCACCCTCCGGGACAGCGTCAATGAGCAGTTCTTC.

This clonotype was seen once. J is TRBJ2-1 and V is TRBV12-3 or TRBV12-4; 9 bases map to TRBD1. Trimming took 4 bases from V and 7 from J; bases not matched to a gene: 8. CDR3 length: 15 residues. The CDR3 region is CASSSLQGAKNEQFF. CDR3 in DNA: TGTGCCAGCAGTTCCCTACAGGGGGCGAAGAATGAGCAGTTCTTC.

The gene calls are TRBV6-5 and TRBJ2-2; a possible D gene is TRBD1 (5 bases). Germline CDR1 and CDR2: MNHEY and SVGAGI. The CDR3 sequence is 14 residues long. Trimming took 2 bases from V and 5 from J, leaving 9 bases between them. The CDR3 here is CASSYRGITGELFF. Here the CDR3 DNA reads TGTGCCAGCAGTTACAGGGGTATTACCGGGGAGCTGTTTTTT.

In its sample, this clonotype was seen a few times. The V and J genes are TRBV3-1 and TRBJ2-7; D is unclear. This CDR3 is 12 amino acids long. Germline lookup yields CDR1 LGHDT and CDR2 YNNKEL (reference sequence). The V and J ends lost 2 bases and 3 bases respectively, with 5 bases between them. Here the CDR3 reads CASSQTRYEQYF. CDR3 in DNA: TGTGCCAGCAGCCAAACCCGCTACGAGCAGTACTTC.

The chain uses TRBV5-1 and TRBJ2-1; perhaps D is TRBD1 or TRBD2 (6 bases each). The V end lost 0 bases, the J end lost 7 bases, and 17 bases lay between the germline ends. Germline values: CDR1 SGHRS, CDR2 YFSETQ. This CDR3 is built from 16 residues. CDR3 bases: TGCGCCAGCAGCTTGGGACCACAGGGAGGATCGAATGAGCAGTTCTTC. Its protein is CASSLGPQGGSNEQFF.